This T cell receptor beta chain derives from a study of T cell repertoires in cytomegalovirus infection. About the research overall: Carrying CMV and the relevant HLA type showed in public TCR beta signatures.

TCRdb re-called the reads with MiXCR, one entry per CDR3 protein. The sample holds some 100,000 distinct CDR3 sequences, less than 25% seen once. This clonotype was observed a few times. Its specificity is not known. CDR1 and CDR2 from the germline V gene are SGHNT and YENEEA. This CDR3 region has 17 residues. V lost 2 bases and J 2 bases, leaving 19 bases between the germline ends. Study-level results: There were carriers of CMV plus the relevant HLA, and cumulative public TCR beta family frequency identified them. Across the ex vivo response, the dominant clonotypes were HLA-C-restricted CMV-specific TCR beta clonotypes.

The sequencing sample was made of CD8+ T cells from PBMCs. The TCR sequence derives from a human donor in good health (CMV status not recorded). Some clones in this sample may be carry-over from other donors' samples. The chain carries TRBV11-3 and TRBJ2-7, with a tentative D call TRBD2 (6 bases). CDR3 nucleotides: TGTGCCAGCAGCTTATCCCCCGAACGGGACTGGACCTACGAGCAGTACTTC. It encodes CASSLSPERDWTYEQYF.